This record covers a single TCR beta chain. The sample is drawn from a study of shared clonotypes between healthy human individuals. Germline loops: CDR1 MNHEY, CDR2 SVGAGI. CDR3 length: 12 residues. Losses at the gene ends were 7 bases for V and 4 bases for J; bases not matched to a gene: 2. Libraries were prepared by immunoSEQ multiplex PCR; TCRdb keeps only in-frame clonotypes and omits some of them. Among about 600,000 clones, roughly 97% were seen once, and the ten largest hold about 0.06%. The chain couples TRBV6-5 to TRBJ1-2; TRBD1 matches 8 bases. Sequencing was carried out using naive CD4+ T cells sorted from blood. The sample's subset: CD45RA+ positively selected. This TCR was recovered from a woman in her 30s in good health. The CDR3 nucleotides are TGTGCCAGCACCGGACAGGGCTATGGCTACACCTTC. Translating it yields CASTGQGYGYTF.